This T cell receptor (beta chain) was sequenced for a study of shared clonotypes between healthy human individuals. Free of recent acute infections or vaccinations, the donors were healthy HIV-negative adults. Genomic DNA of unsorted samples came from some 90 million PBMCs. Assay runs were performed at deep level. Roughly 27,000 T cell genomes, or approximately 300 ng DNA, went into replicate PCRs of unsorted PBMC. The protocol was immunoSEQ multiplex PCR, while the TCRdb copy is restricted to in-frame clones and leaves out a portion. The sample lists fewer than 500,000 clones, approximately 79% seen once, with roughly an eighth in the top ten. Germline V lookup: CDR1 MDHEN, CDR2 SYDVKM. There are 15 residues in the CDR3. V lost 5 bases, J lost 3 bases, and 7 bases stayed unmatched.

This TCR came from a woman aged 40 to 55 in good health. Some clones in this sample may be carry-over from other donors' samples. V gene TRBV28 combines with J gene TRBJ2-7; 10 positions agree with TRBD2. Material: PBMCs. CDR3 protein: CASSLSGRAYYEQYF. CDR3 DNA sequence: TGTGCCAGCAGTCTCAGCGGGAGGGCCTACTACGAGCAGTACTTC.